Listed below are T cell receptor beta chains from one sample, sequenced in a study of shared clonotypes between healthy human individuals. The data were produced by immunoSEQ multiplex PCR, yet TCRdb's version contains in-frame clones alone and is incomplete. The repertoire holds about 1,800,000 clones, with over 85% as singletons. The material sequenced was naive CD8+ T cells sorted from blood. All receptors come from a man in his late teens or twenties in good health. Each CDR3 is given with its conserved first and last residue. D genes are given only for firm matches.

>TRBV6-6|NA|TRBJ2-7
TGTGCCAGCAGTGCGACAGTAACCGAGCAGTACTTC
CASSATVTEQYF
>TRBV19|NA|TRBJ1-1
TGTGCCAGTAGTTGGGGCGGGGATGCGATTGCTTTCTTT
CASSWGGDAIAFF
>TRBV21-1|NA|TRBJ2-7
TGTGCCAGCAGCAAATCGTACAGGGCGGAAGACGAGCAGTACTTC
CASSKSYRAEDEQYF
>TRBV6-5|NA|TRBJ2-5
TGTGCCAGCAGTTACTCGGGGGTCCAAGAGACCCAGTACTTC
CASSYSGVQETQYF
>TRBV9|TRBD2|TRBJ2-3
TGTGCCAGCAGCACTAGCGGGGGCACAGATACGCAGTATTTT
CASSTSGGTDTQYF
>TRBV2|NA|TRBJ1-1
TGTGCCAGCTGCCCGGCGGGGGAAAGGGACACTGAAGCTTTCTTT
CASCPAGERDTEAFF
>TRBV19|TRBD2|TRBJ2-7
TGTGCCAGTAGTTCAACTAGCGGGGAGGACTCCTACGAGCAGTACTTC
CASSSTSGEDSYEQYF
>TRBV6-5|NA|TRBJ2-1
TGTGCCAGCAGTTCCCGGTTGGCAGACAATGAGCAGTTCTTC
CASSSRLADNEQFF
>TRBV4-1|TRBD1|TRBJ1-5
TGCGCCAGCAGCCCATTACAGGGGAATCAGCCCCAGCATTTT
CASSPLQGNQPQHF
>TRBV10-3|NA|TRBJ2-7
TGTGCCGCGCGGGATCTTAACTACGAGCAGTACTTC
CAARDLNYEQYF